These 26 T cell receptor beta chains were all obtained from the same sample, sequenced in a study of cytomegalovirus exposure and HLA in healthy donors. PCR involved 60 Vbeta and 13 Jbeta primers. Profiled with immunoSEQ multiplex PCR; TCRdb holds only in-frame clones, not every one. This sample's table reports about 140,000 clones. Sequences were obtained from PBMCs. These receptor sequences come from a man aged 35 to 55 in good health and CMV-seronegative.

The rearrangement uses TRBV7-2 and TRBJ1-5, with a tentative D call TRBD1 (6 bases). Per germline, CDR1 SGHTA and CDR2 FQGNSA. CDR3 length: 16 amino acids. With 4 bases removed from V and 1 base from J, the gap between germline ends came to 14 bases. CDR3 in amino acids: CASSSGQPGSNQPQHF. The CDR3 DNA reads TGTGCCAGCAGCTCTGGACAGCCTGGGAGCAATCAGCCCCAGCATTTT.

The chain uses TRBV7-6 and TRBJ2-3, with 8 nucleotides matching TRBD1. Losses at the gene ends were 5 bases for V and 4 bases for J; bases not matched to a gene: 2. The CDR3 has 13 amino acids. Germline assignment: CDR1 SGHVS and CDR2 FNYEAQ. CDR3 sequence reads: CASSQGASDTQYF. CDR3 sequence (DNA): TGTGCCAGCAGCCAGGGGGCCTCAGATACGCAGTATTTT.

The chain employs TRBV4-2 and TRBJ1-1; TRBD1 agrees at 7 bases. The trim removed 1 base at V and 1 base at J, leaving 3 bases unmatched. From germline, CDR1 is LGHNA and CDR2 YNFKEQ. The CDR3 is made up of 15 amino acids. This CDR3 reads CASSQGGQENTEAFF. CDR3 DNA sequence: TGTGCCAGCAGCCAAGGAGGACAGGAGAACACTGAAGCTTTCTTT.

The J gene is TRBJ2-7, the V gene TRBV28; a weak D match, TRBD2 (5 bases). Trimming took 6 bases from V and 2 from J, leaving 11 bases between them. The CDR3 covers 13 residues. CDR1 is MDHEN and CDR2 is SYDVKM in the germline V gene. CDR3 bases: TGTGCCAGCAGCAGCGGCCCTACCTACGAGCAGTACTTC. It is translated as CASSSGPTYEQYF.

The chain couples TRBV5-4 to TRBJ2-7; D possibly corresponds to TRBD2 (5 bases). The CDR3 has 13 residues. Between the trimmed V and J ends, which lost 4 bases and 4 bases, there was a span of 12 bases. Germline V gives CDR1 SGHNT, CDR2 YYREEE (reference sequence). The CDR3 sequence: CASSDTEGYEQYF. DNA for the CDR3: TGTGCCAGCAGCGATACCGAGGGTTACGAGCAGTACTTC.

The chain links TRBV19 to TRBJ1-2; 7 nucleotides match TRBD1. This CDR3 has 14 residues. J lost 0 bases, V lost 5 bases, and 3 bases had no gene match. CDR1 and CDR2 from the germline V gene are LNHDA and SQIVND (reference sequence). The chain's CDR3 is CASSLGQANYGYTF. The DNA of the CDR3 is TGTGCCAGTAGTCTCGGACAGGCTAACTATGGCTACACCTTC.

In regard to this clone: The junction differs from germline at one of its ends, possibly a read error. The J gene is TRBJ2-5, the V gene TRBV9; 11 bases map to TRBD2. The germline V gene has CDR1 SGDLS and CDR2 YYNGEE. The CDR3 spans 18 residues. CDR3 in amino acids: CASSVGGSGGARQETQYF. The CDR3 nucleotides read TGTGCGAGCAGCGTAGGGGGTAGCGGGGGGGCTCGGCAAGAGACCCAGTACTTC.

V and J are TRBV5-1 and TRBJ1-1; D might be TRBD1 (6 bases). Per the germline V gene, CDR1 is SGHRS and CDR2 is YFSETQ. This CDR3 has 16 residues. Deletions cut 5 bases from V and 5 bases from J, with 22 bases between. The CDR3 protein is CASRLTTGSLETEAFF. The CDR3 region has the DNA TGCGCCAGCAGGCTGACGACAGGTTCCCTAGAGACTGAAGCTTTCTTT.

The chain couples TRBV29-1 to TRBJ2-7; 11 bases line up with TRBD1. The J segment lost 4 bases and the V segment lost 4 bases, leaving 6 bases of the junction unmatched. CDR3 length equals 14 residues. The germline V gene has CDR1 SQVTM and CDR2 ANQGSEA. As DNA, the CDR3 is TGCAGCGTTGTCAGGACAGGGGGCAGATACGAGCAGTACTTC. Amino acids: CSVVRTGGRYEQYF.

The chain uses TRBV9 and TRBJ1-5; D is uncertain. In germline, CDR1 is SGDLS, CDR2 YYNGEE. The CDR3 runs to 13 residues. V was clipped by 0 bases and J by 6 bases, with 7 bases between them. CDR3 protein: CASSVGGTQPQHF. DNA for the CDR3: TGTGCCAGCAGCGTAGGAGGTACTCAGCCCCAGCATTTT.

V gene TRBV5-4 combines with J gene TRBJ1-3; maybe TRBD1 (5 bases). V was pared by 4 bases and J by 1 base, with 9 bases between. This CDR3 region has 14 residues. Per the germline V gene, CDR1 is SGHNT and CDR2 is YYREEE (reference sequence). In nucleotides, the CDR3 is TGTGCCAGCAGCGGGAGGGGATCTGGAAACACCATATATTTT. Translating it yields CASSGRGSGNTIYF.

CDR3 sequence: CASSYSTGGNQPQHF. CDR3 coding DNA: TGTGCCAGCAGTTACTCGACGGGTGGCAATCAGCCCCAGCATTTT. This sequence joins TRBV6-5 and TRBJ1-5, with D unresolved. The germline V gene has CDR1 MNHEY and CDR2 SVGAGI. This CDR3 contains 15 residues. The V and J ends lost 0 bases and 2 bases respectively, with 8 bases between them.

The chain has TRBV6-1 and TRBJ2-3, with a weak D call TRBD2 (5 bases). The V gene's germline CDR1 is MNHNS and CDR2 SASEGT. V shed 11 bases and J shed 2 bases, with 17 bases lying between them. The CDR3 runs to 14 residues. The CDR3 reads CAGAVTGITDTQYF. The CDR3 DNA reads TGTGCCGGAGCAGTCACGGGAATCACAGATACGCAGTATTTT.

The rearrangement joins TRBV11-2 to TRBJ1-2, with 8 positions matching TRBD1. V gave up 5 bases and J gave up 6 bases; unmatched junction bases: 11. There are 15 residues in the CDR3. From germline, CDR1 is SGHAT and CDR2 FQNNGV. The CDR3 coding sequence is TGTGCCAGCAGCCCGCGGCCGACAGGGGTTGATGGCTACACCTTC. The encoded protein is CASSPRPTGVDGYTF.

This chain uses TRBV5-1 with TRBJ1-2; D remains unclear. The CDR3 runs 12 residues. The germline V gene encodes CDR1 SGHRS and CDR2 YFSETQ. Trimming removed 2 bases at V and 5 bases at J, with 7 bases between. CDR3 region: CASSLAGYGYTF. The DNA for the CDR3 is TGCGCCAGCAGCTTAGCAGGTTATGGCTACACCTTC. Filled out from reference TRBV5-1 and TRBJ1-2, the complete variable domain reads KAGVTQTPRYLIKTRGQQVTLSCSPISGHRSVSWYQQTPGQGLQFLFEYFSETQRNKGNFPGRFSGRQFSNSRSEMNVSTLELGDSALYLCASSLAGYGYTFGSGTRLTVV.

The V call is TRBV5-6, the J call TRBJ1-1; no clear D. The V gene's germline CDR1 is SGHDT and CDR2 YYEEEE. This CDR3 region has 12 residues. V was pared by 0 bases and J by 11 bases, with 11 bases between. The CDR3 sequence: CASSLGVLEAFF. Here the CDR3 DNA reads TGTGCCAGCAGCTTGGGGGTTTTGGAGGCTTTCTTT.

The chain employs TRBV19 and TRBJ2-1, with 16 positions matching TRBD2. This CDR3 is built from 16 residues. The germline gives CDR1 LNHDA, CDR2 SQIVND (reference sequence). V shed 6 bases and J 8 bases; nucleotides not matched to a gene: 7. In DNA form, the CDR3 reads TGTGCCAGTAGGGGACTAGCGGGGGGGATAAGGGATGAGCAGTTCTTC. As protein: CASRGLAGGIRDEQFF.

This chain connects TRBV5-4 to TRBJ2-7, with 9 bases aligning to TRBD1. The CDR3 contains 16 residues. J lost 0 bases, V lost 6 bases, and 10 bases had no gene match. Germline assignment: CDR1 SGHNT and CDR2 YYREEE (reference sequence). CDR3 sequence (DNA): TGTGCCAGCACCCGGGGAGGGACAGGGAGCTCCTACGAGCAGTACTTC. Translated, it gives CASTRGGTGSSYEQYF.

The chain couples TRBV5-1 to TRBJ2-2, with a possible D match to TRBD1 (5 bases). The CDR3 contains 13 residues. Germline V gene lookup returns CDR1 SGHRS and CDR2 YFSETQ. V was trimmed by 9 bases and J by 6 bases, leaving 15 bases between them. Here the CDR3 DNA reads TGCGCCACCTCCGGGCCCAGGGCCGGGGAGCTGTTTTTT. Encoded protein: CATSGPRAGELFF. Based on the CDR3 plus reference TRBV5-1 and TRBJ2-2, the full variable domain is KAGVTQTPRYLIKTRGQQVTLSCSPISGHRSVSWYQQTPGQGLQFLFEYFSETQRNKGNFPGRFSGRQFSNSRSEMNVSTLELGDSALYLCATSGPRAGELFFGEGSRLTVL.

The chain is built from TRBV11-2 and TRBJ2-5, with 15 bases aligning to TRBD2. CDR3 length: 17 amino acids. The ends lost 5 bases at V and 2 bases at J; junction bases unmatched: 6. Germline CDR1 and CDR2: SGHAT and FQNNGV. CDR3 bases: TGTGCCAGCAGCCTCACCGGGACTAGCGGGGGGCAAGAGACCCAGTACTTC. Protein: CASSLTGTSGGQETQYF.

The V and J genes are TRBV6-5 and TRBJ2-7, with 8 nucleotides matching TRBD2. The CDR3 is 15 amino acids. The ends lost 4 bases at V and 2 bases at J; junction bases unmatched: 7. In germline, CDR1 is MNHEY, CDR2 SVGAGI. The CDR3 loop reads CASSSTQGLAYEQYF. The CDR3 DNA reads TGTGCCAGCAGTTCCACCCAGGGACTAGCCTACGAGCAGTACTTC.

The V gene is TRBV6-6, the J gene TRBJ1-2; TRBD1 agrees at 8 bases. Germline-derived CDR1 and CDR2 are MNHNY and SVGAGI (reference sequence). V lost 2 bases, J lost 3 bases, and 2 bases stayed unmatched. CDR3 length equals 14 residues. The chain's CDR3 is CASSYGDRYYGYTF. CDR3 DNA: TGTGCCAGCAGTTACGGGGACAGGTACTATGGCTACACCTTC.

V is TRBV6-5 and J is TRBJ2-4; 10 nucleotides line up with TRBD1. The CDR3 covers 15 residues. Trimming cost V 6 bases and J 12 bases; bases outside gene matches: 14. In germline, CDR1 is MNHEY, CDR2 SVGAGI. CDR3 region: CASSAGTGEIDTQYF. CDR3 DNA: TGTGCCAGCAGCGCCGGGACAGGGGAGATTGATACTCAGTACTTC.

The chain links TRBV27 to TRBJ2-5, with 10 nucleotides matching TRBD2. Germline lookup yields CDR1 MNHEY and CDR2 SMNVEV (reference sequence). CDR3 length equals 16 residues. Trimming at V came to 1 base and at J to 2 bases, leaving 4 bases not matched to a gene. The CDR3 nucleotides read TGTGCCAGCAGTTTATTAGCGGGGGGTAGACAAGAGACCCAGTACTTC. Protein product: CASSLLAGGRQETQYF.

The rearrangement links TRBV27 to TRBJ1-2; a possible D gene is TRBD1 (5 bases). Germline-derived CDR1 and CDR2 are MNHEY and SMNVEV (reference sequence). V was pared by 10 bases and J by 1 base, with 25 bases between. This CDR3 is built from 17 residues. CDR3 coding DNA: TGTGCCACCTTTAACCGGGCCTCGGGGAGGGGTAACTATGGCTACACCTTC. This translates into CATFNRASGRGNYGYTF.

The chain links TRBV6-6 to TRBJ1-4, with 7 bases fitting TRBD1. This CDR3 comprises 15 residues. The V segment lost 5 bases and the J segment 7 bases; nucleotides outside the gene matches: 10. CDR1 MNHNY and CDR2 SVGAGI come from the germline V gene (reference sequence). In DNA form, the CDR3 reads TGTGCCAGCAGTCGTACAGGGGTTTCTTTTGAAAAACTGTTTTTT. Protein sequence: CASSRTGVSFEKLFF.